Each of the 2 T cell receptor beta chains below was sequenced from the same sample in a study of T cells in Graves' hyperthyroidism and ophthalmopathy. RNA transcripts served as the template for amplifying TCR beta CDR3 regions. The TCR CDR3 was amplified in a first-round RT-PCR using the HTBI primer set. A single record per CDR3 protein comes from TCRdb applying MiXCR to the multiplex PCR reads. The sample consists of about 330,000 distinct CDR3 sequences, roughly 13% of them appearing once. Material for sequencing was blood. Receptors were obtained from a woman between 40 and 55 years old with Graves' ophthalmopathy.

The rearrangement links TRBV6-9 to TRBJ2-5; 11 nucleotides match TRBD1. CDR3 size: 18 residues. Germline V gene sequence: CDR1 MNHGY, CDR2 SVAAGI. The V segment lost 3 bases and the J segment 5 bases; nucleotides outside the gene matches: 14. The CDR3 here is CASSYSNLWTGGLETQYF. The CDR3 nucleotides read TGTGCCAGCAGTTACTCGAATCTCTGGACAGGGGGCCTGGAGACCCAGTACTTC.

This chain uses TRBV20-1 with TRBJ2-1; D unresolved. The CDR3 sequence is 17 residues long. V lost 2 bases to trimming and J lost 0 bases, with 17 bases between them. CDR1 is DFQATT, CDR2 SNEGSKA, per germline (reference sequence). CDR3 residues: CSARKTTGRSSYNEQFF. Written as DNA, the CDR3 is TGCAGTGCTAGAAAAACCACCGGACGAAGCTCCTACAATGAGCAGTTCTTC.